This passage covers 31 T cell receptor beta chains from one sample sequenced in a study of early T cells in non-severe SARS-CoV-2 infection listed by TCRdb under 2021. Library creation used 5' RACE. Sequencing instrument: NextSeq 500. TCRdb's own reprocessing of the public reads used fastp at Q25 and MiXCR and kept productive beta chains. Each record represents a unique CDR3 protein, reported with the most common genes and DNA among its rows. In all, the sample holds 70,000 or so distinct CDR3 sequences, and approximately 15% of those were seen once. Around 15% of the sample is held by the ten biggest clonotypes. The sample consisted of whole blood. The receptors come from an adult who was a healthcare worker with PCR-confirmed SARS-CoV-2 infection or an uninfected control (not recorded which).

The sample holds a few counts of this clonotype. J is TRBJ2-1 and V is TRBV6-2 or TRBV6-3, with 12 positions matching TRBD2. The V segment lost 0 bases and the J segment 0 bases; nucleotides outside the gene matches: 6. CDR1 and CDR2 from the germline V gene are MNHEY and SVGEGT. CDR3 length equals 19 residues. CDR3: CASSYSASGGASSYNEQFF. As DNA, the CDR3 is TGTGCCAGCAGTTACTCGGCTAGCGGGGGGGCTAGCTCCTACAATGAGCAGTTCTTC.

The CDR3 sequence: CASSLVGGPSSYNEQFF. The CDR3 DNA is TGCGCCAGCAGCTTGGTAGGCGGTCCGAGCTCCTACAATGAGCAGTTCTTC. The V gene is TRBV5-1, the J gene TRBJ2-1; D gene uncertain. V was shortened by 0 bases and J by 0 bases, with 13 bases between the two germline ends. Germline assignment: CDR1 SGHRS and CDR2 YFSETQ. This CDR3 has 17 residues.

The genes are TRBV6-1 and TRBJ2-3; 7 bases agree with TRBD2. Germline lookup yields CDR1 MNHNS and CDR2 SASEGT. V gave up 7 bases and J gave up 0 bases; unmatched junction bases: 4. This CDR3 region has 14 residues. The CDR3 DNA sequence: TGTGCCAGCACCCAGGGAGGGAGCACAGATACGCAGTATTTT. This encodes CASTQGGSTDTQYF.

The sample holds a few counts of this clonotype. The rearrangement links TRBV27 to TRBJ2-3; D gene uncertain. CDR3 length: 15 amino acids. Germline CDR1 reads MNHEY; CDR2 reads SMNVEV (reference sequence). V was clipped by 8 bases and J by 3 bases, with 18 bases between them. The DNA of the CDR3 is TGTGCCAGCGCAAACACATTATCGACGACAGATACGCAGTATTTT. Its protein product is CASANTLSTTDTQYF.

The sample holds many counts of this clonotype. The chain couples TRBV9 to TRBJ2-3, with D possibly called TRBD1 or TRBD2 (7 bases each). Trimming removed 3 bases from V and 0 bases from J, with 14 bases in between. The germline CDR1 and CDR2 sequences are SGDLS and YYNGEE. The CDR3 loop spans 16 amino acids. In DNA, the CDR3 is TGTGCCAGCAGCGAGGGGGGGACAGCTAGCACAGATACGCAGTATTTT. Its protein is CASSEGGTASTDTQYF.

This clonotype was seen a few times. The chain carries TRBV19 and TRBJ1-5, with a tentative D call TRBD1 (6 bases). The CDR3 contains 12 residues. With 4 bases removed from V and 6 bases from J, the gap between germline ends came to 7 bases. The germline V gene has CDR1 LNHDA and CDR2 SQIVND (reference sequence). Here the CDR3 DNA reads TGTGCCAGTAGTACAGGGGCTCAGCCCCAGCATTTT. This translates into CASSTGAQPQHF.

Ten or more counts support this clonotype. V and J are TRBV5-1 and TRBJ2-3; tentative D call: TRBD2 (6 bases). This CDR3 region has 16 residues. Germline V gene sequence: CDR1 SGHRS, CDR2 YFSETQ. Trimming took off 2 bases at V and 2 bases at J, with 15 bases between the two ends. The CDR3 sequence: CASSFTFRGLTDTQYF. For the CDR3, the DNA is TGCGCCAGCAGCTTCACGTTTCGGGGACTCACAGATACGCAGTATTTT.

This chain uses TRBV28 with TRBJ1-2; D ambiguous. The germline V and J ends were trimmed by 10 bases and 8 bases, with 14 bases remaining between them. The CDR3 is 11 residues long. Germline V gene sequence: CDR1 MDHEN, CDR2 SYDVKM. DNA of the CDR3: TGTGCCACCGGGATCTCACGAGGCTACACCTTC. Encoded protein: CATGISRGYTF.

The chain combines TRBV6-4 with TRBJ1-6; D is uncertain. Trimming shortened V by 3 bases and J by 10 bases, and 10 bases separated the two germline ends. The CDR3 contains 13 residues. Germline V gives CDR1 MRHNA, CDR2 SNTAGT. CDR3 nucleotide sequence: TGTGCCAGCAGTGAACTCTTTGGGTCACCCCTCCACTTT. It codes for CASSELFGSPLHF.

The chain uses TRBV11-2 and TRBJ1-1, with D unresolved. There are 13 residues in the CDR3. Trimming took off 0 bases at V and 3 bases at J, with 5 bases between the two ends. Germline lookup yields CDR1 SGHAT and CDR2 FQNNGV. CDR3 sequence reads: CASSLERYTEAFF. CDR3 bases: TGTGCCAGCAGCTTAGAAAGGTACACTGAAGCTTTCTTT.

This rearrangement joins TRBV19 to TRBJ2-7; 8 nucleotides align to TRBD2. The junction had 8 bases not matched to a gene; V was cut back by 10 bases and J by 3 bases. The length of the CDR3 is 13 residues. Germline V gene sequence: CDR1 LNHDA, CDR2 SQIVND (reference sequence). The CDR3 DNA is TGTGCCAATAACCGGGAGGGAGACTACGAGCAGTACTTC. Its protein product is CANNREGDYEQYF.

The chain couples TRBV12-3 or TRBV12-4 to TRBJ2-1; 10 bases line up with TRBD1. CDR3 length: 16 residues. The J segment lost 7 bases and the V segment lost 8 bases, leaving 14 bases of the junction unmatched. CDR3 bases: TGTGCCAGCGGACCCCCCGGACAGGGGGAAGGGAATGAGCAGTTCTTC. This gives the protein CASGPPGQGEGNEQFF.

The chain uses TRBV29-1 and TRBJ2-2; 7 bases fit TRBD1. V trimming: 7 bases; J trimming: 6 bases; junction bases outside the gene matches: 5. The CDR3 has 12 residues. Per the germline V gene, CDR1 is SQVTM and CDR2 is ANQGSEA. The CDR3 loop is CSAGQEAGELFF. CDR3 bases: TGCAGCGCTGGACAGGAGGCCGGGGAGCTGTTTTTT.

The chain employs TRBV5-1 and TRBJ1-1; D is unclear. V lost 2 bases to trimming and J lost 9 bases, with 14 bases between them. The CDR3 is 13 amino acids. Per the germline V gene, CDR1 is SGHRS and CDR2 is YFSETQ. The CDR3 here is CASSFKREDQAFF. The CDR3 nucleotides are TGCGCCAGCAGCTTCAAGCGAGAAGATCAAGCTTTCTTT.

This clonotype was observed a few times. This chain uses TRBV7-2 with TRBJ2-5; D may be TRBD2 (5 bases). Trimming took off 0 bases at V and 3 bases at J, with 11 bases between the two ends. This CDR3 is built from 15 residues. Germline V gene lookup returns CDR1 SGHTA and CDR2 FQGNSA. The CDR3 spells CASSLAPLREETQYF. The CDR3 DNA reads as TGTGCCAGCAGCTTAGCTCCCTTGAGGGAAGAGACCCAGTACTTC.

This clonotype has just a few counts. The genes are TRBV7-2 and TRBJ2-3; TRBD2 aligns across 8 bases. The CDR3 has 14 amino acids. The J segment lost 11 bases and the V segment lost 5 bases, leaving 12 bases of the junction unmatched. Looked up from germline, CDR1 is SGHTA and CDR2 is FQGNSA. The CDR3 protein is CASSPSGGGWGQYF. The CDR3 DNA reads as TGTGCCAGCAGCCCCTCCGGGGGGGGTTGGGGGCAGTATTTT. Based on the CDR3 plus reference TRBV7-2 and TRBJ2-3, the full variable domain is GAGVSQSPSNKVTEKGKDVELRCDPISGHTALYWYRQSLGQGLEFLIYFQGNSAPDKSGLPSDRFSAERTGGSVSTLTIQRTQQEDSAVYLCASSPSGGGWGQYFGPGTRLTVL.

The rearrangement uses TRBV28 and TRBJ1-4; D ambiguous. Germline-derived CDR1 and CDR2 are MDHEN and SYDVKM. The CDR3 has 15 amino acids. Trimming stripped 5 bases from V and 8 bases from J, with 18 bases between. CDR3 residues: CASSTTTGYQEKLFF. The CDR3 DNA reads TGTGCCAGCAGTACCACGACCGGCTATCAGGAAAAACTGTTTTTT.

This clonotype showed up many times. The V and J genes are TRBV3-1 and TRBJ2-1; TRBD2 matches at 14 bases. Germline V CDR1 and CDR2: LGHDT, YNNKEL (reference sequence). Losses at the gene ends were 1 base for V and 10 bases for J; bases not matched to a gene: 3. This CDR3 spans 15 amino acids. The CDR3 loop is CASSQGLAGGREQFF. The CDR3, as DNA: TGTGCCAGCAGCCAAGGACTAGCGGGGGGGCGGGAGCAGTTCTTC.

This rearrangement joins TRBV12-3 or TRBV12-4 to TRBJ2-1; TRBD1 aligns across 7 bases. This CDR3 contains 14 residues. Trimming cost V 6 bases and J 7 bases; bases outside gene matches: 9. The CDR3 sequence is CASRPPGQLNEQFF. The CDR3 coding sequence is TGTGCCAGCAGACCACCGGGACAGCTTAATGAGCAGTTCTTC.

This clonotype was seen many times. The chain employs TRBV12-3 or TRBV12-4 and TRBJ2-7; weak D call: TRBD1 (6 bases). CDR3 length equals 14 residues. Trimming removed 6 bases from V and 10 bases from J, with 22 bases in between. The CDR3 bases are TGTGCCAGCAGCCCCTACCCCCCAGGGGCCGTACAGTACTTC. Translating gives CASSPYPPGAVQYF.

The chain couples TRBV6-5 to TRBJ1-5; D is unclear. The ends were cut back, 6 bases at V and 4 bases at J, with 4 bases in the middle. The CDR3 is 11 amino acids. Germline values: CDR1 MNHEY, CDR2 SVGAGI. CDR3 coding DNA: TGTGCCAGCAGATGGAATCAGCCCCAGCATTTT. Encoded protein: CASRWNQPQHF.

As DNA, the CDR3 is TGTGCCAGCAGTTCAACTGACAGGGGGCGAAACACCATATATTTT. This gives the protein CASSSTDRGRNTIYF. V and J are TRBV28 and TRBJ1-3, with 10 bases matching TRBD1. This CDR3 has 15 amino acids. The V gene end was trimmed by 4 bases and the J gene end by 5 bases; junction bases not matched to a gene: 5. Looked up from germline, CDR1 is MDHEN and CDR2 is SYDVKM. The whole variable domain, remainder taken from reference TRBV28 and TRBJ1-3, is DVKVTQSSRYLVKRTGEKVFLECVQDMDHENMFWYRQDPGLGLRLIYFSYDVKMKEKGDIPEGYSVSREKKERFSLILESASTNQTSMYLCASSSTDRGRNTIYFGEGSWLTVV.

Written as DNA, the CDR3 is TGTGCCAGCACGGGAGGCCAGGGGTACCATGAGCAGTTCTTC. As protein: CASTGGQGYHEQFF. V usage is TRBV2 and J usage is TRBJ2-1; weak D call: TRBD2 (7 bases). The length of the CDR3 is 14 residues. The V gene lost 7 bases and the J gene lost 8 bases, with 18 bases spanning the gap. The germline V gene encodes CDR1 SNHLY and CDR2 FYNNEI. The full variable domain, rest sourced from reference TRBV2 and TRBJ2-1, is EPEVTQTPSHQVTQMGQEVILRCVPISNHLYFYWYRQILGQKVEFLVSFYNNEISEKSEIFDDQFSVERPDGSNFTLKIRSTKLEDSAMYFCASTGGQGYHEQFFGPGTRLTVL.

This clonotype was observed a handful of times. This CDR3 is CASTPGGGGGHEQFF. CDR3 bases: TGTGCCAGCACCCCCGGAGGCGGGGGGGGTCATGAGCAGTTCTTC. The chain has TRBV7-2 and TRBJ2-1, with 9 bases identical to TRBD2. The CDR3 runs to 15 residues. The V and J ends lost 7 bases and 8 bases, in that order; junction bases with no gene match: 12. CDR1 SGHTA and CDR2 FQGNSA come from the germline V gene.

This clonotype was detected a few times. The rearrangement joins TRBV28 to TRBJ2-5; D is ambiguous. Germline CDR1 is MDHEN and CDR2 is SYDVKM. Trimming took off 1 base at V and 0 bases at J, with 6 bases between the two ends. This CDR3 has 14 residues. In DNA, the CDR3 is TGTGCCAGCAGTTTATCCCCCTACCAAGAGACCCAGTACTTC. This translates into CASSLSPYQETQYF.

At least ten counts were recorded for this clonotype. The chain joins TRBV19 to TRBJ2-1; 12 positions agree with TRBD2. V dropped 5 bases and J dropped 4; count of bases not matched to a gene: 6. Germline lookup yields CDR1 LNHDA and CDR2 SQIVND (reference sequence). The CDR3 consists of 16 residues. The CDR3, as DNA: TGTGCCAGTAGTCGCAGACTAGCGGGAGAATACAATGAGCAGTTCTTC. Its translation: CASSRRLAGEYNEQFF.

The chain carries TRBV12-3 or TRBV12-4 and TRBJ1-6, with 9 positions matching TRBD1. V dropped 4 bases and J dropped 8; count of bases not matched to a gene: 3. The CDR3 totals 14 residues. This CDR3 reads CASSSGTGYSPLHF. The CDR3 region has the DNA TGTGCCAGCAGTTCCGGGACAGGGTATTCACCCCTCCACTTT.

The chain joins TRBV5-6 to TRBJ1-5, with D unclear. The CDR3 runs to 12 residues. Germline V gives CDR1 SGHDT, CDR2 YYEEEE. V lost 3 bases and J lost 4, with 5 bases in between. CDR3 sequence reads: CASSYGNQPQHF. Here the CDR3 DNA reads TGTGCCAGCAGCTACGGGAATCAGCCCCAGCATTTT. The full variable domain, its missing parts supplied by reference TRBV5-6 and TRBJ1-5, is DAGVTQSPTHLIKTRGQQVTLRCSPKSGHDTVSWYQQALGQGPQFIFQYYEEEERQRGNFPDRFSGHQFPNYSSELNVNALLLGDSALYLCASSYGNQPQHFGDGTRLSIL.

The sample holds a few counts of this clonotype. This chain links TRBV29-1 with TRBJ2-1; TRBD1 matches 9 bases. V trimming: 3 bases; J trimming: 7 bases; junction bases outside the gene matches: 4. Germline lookup yields CDR1 SQVTM and CDR2 ANQGSEA. The CDR3 runs 13 residues. This CDR3 reads CSVEGQGGNEQFF. For the CDR3, the DNA is TGCAGCGTTGAGGGACAGGGAGGGAATGAGCAGTTCTTC.

This clonotype was seen only a few times. The gene calls are TRBV3-1 and TRBJ1-2; 8 nucleotides agree with TRBD1. V lost 4 bases to trimming and J lost 7 bases; unmatched junction nucleotides: 11. The CDR3 is 15 amino acids. Germline V CDR1 and CDR2: LGHDT, YNNKEL (reference sequence). This CDR3 is CASSPGQGGFGGYTF. The CDR3 bases are TGTGCCAGCAGCCCTGGACAGGGAGGGTTCGGTGGCTACACCTTC.

V usage is TRBV11-3 and J usage is TRBJ2-1, with 11 bases aligning to TRBD2. The CDR3 has 15 residues. The germline V gene has CDR1 SGHNT and CDR2 YENEEA. V gave up 4 bases and J gave up 6 bases; unmatched junction bases: 5. CDR3 protein: CASSSLAGAGNEQFF. The CDR3 coding sequence is TGTGCCAGCAGCTCACTAGCGGGGGCGGGCAATGAGCAGTTCTTC.